What follows is one T cell receptor beta chain and its context. The antigen remains unidentified. The source of the sample is a study of T-cell memory formation after mild COVID-19. About the study: For the most part, TCR clusters were specific to one donor.

One entry per CDR3 protein results from TCRdb running MiXCR on the 5' RACE reads. The table includes approximately 400,000 distinct CDR3 sequences, roughly 26% detected once. The CDR3 sequence is 15 residues long. The V gene's germline CDR1 is DFQATT and CDR2 SNEGSKA (reference sequence). Trimming cost V 0 bases and J 1 base, with 11 bases left between them. Notes on the study in general: Nothing confirmed that second-wave clones peaking on day 37 were specific for SARS-CoV-2. Clones that contracted from day 15 to 85 had balanced CD4/CD8; later expanders were CD4+ biased.

The V and J genes are TRBV20-1 and TRBJ2-3; D is possibly TRBD1 or TRBD2 (6 bases each). This clonotype originated in an adult woman who had mild COVID-19 (a few samples of this study predate the infection). Cell type and time point are not known. Sequenced sample: PBMCs or a T cell subset sorted from them (not recorded which). The CDR3 sequence: CSAREGGYRTDTQYF. In DNA, the CDR3 is TGCAGTGCTAGAGAGGGGGGCTACCGCACAGATACGCAGTATTTT.